A single sample is the source of the 7 T cell receptor beta chains below, sequenced in a study of T-cell reconstitution after alpha-beta-depleted transplantation in children. The authors prepared the TCRbeta library with unique molecular identifiers. Via MiXCR, TCRdb re-called the PCR reads, giving one row per CDR3 protein. The sample contains hundreds of thousands of distinct CDR3 sequences, more than 9% of which appear only once. The sequencing here drew on PBMCs from the stem cell graft donor, taken from the stem cell graft. All receptors come from a human donor who donated a stem cell graft to a child with SCID.

This rearrangement joins TRBV6-5 to TRBJ2-3; 7 bases agree with TRBD1. The ends lost 0 bases at V and 4 bases at J; junction bases unmatched: 4. The CDR3 contains 15 residues. Germline lookup yields CDR1 MNHEY and CDR2 SVGAGI. The CDR3 sequence is CASSYSAGGADTQYF. The CDR3 region has the DNA TGTGCCAGCAGTTACTCGGCAGGGGGAGCAGATACGCAGTATTTT.

Ten or more counts support this clonotype. V usage is TRBV10-1 and J usage is TRBJ2-5; perhaps TRBD1 as D (5 bases). CDR1 and CDR2 from the germline V gene are WNHNN and SYGVQD (reference sequence). The V and J ends lost 5 bases and 3 bases respectively, with 10 bases between them. The CDR3 spans 13 residues. The CDR3 sequence: CASSIGQKETQYF. The CDR3 coding sequence is TGCGCCAGCAGTATCGGACAAAAAGAGACCCAGTACTTC.

This chain links TRBV2 with TRBJ2-7; D is perhaps TRBD1 (6 bases). The CDR3 is 15 amino acids. The germline V gene encodes CDR1 SNHLY and CDR2 FYNNEI. V was trimmed by 5 bases and J by 9 bases, leaving 23 bases between them. The CDR3 sequence: CASSSYSGTPSGQYF. DNA of the CDR3: TGTGCCAGCAGTTCCTACTCCGGGACACCCTCGGGGCAGTACTTC.

The chain recombines TRBV7-2 with TRBJ1-5; D is unresolved. This CDR3 spans 16 amino acids. Trimming took off 1 base at V and 1 base at J, with 11 bases between the two ends. The germline gives CDR1 SGHTA, CDR2 FQGNSA. The CDR3 sequence is CASSLGSGRSNQPQHF. The CDR3 DNA sequence: TGTGCCAGCAGCTTAGGGTCAGGAAGGAGCAATCAGCCCCAGCATTTT.

The J gene is TRBJ2-3, the V gene TRBV3-1, with D uncertain. Per germline, CDR1 LGHDT and CDR2 YNNKEL (reference sequence). This CDR3 comprises 15 residues. V shed 2 bases and J shed 1 base, with 10 bases lying between them. CDR3 loop: CASSQTLDRTDTQYF. CDR3 sequence (DNA): TGTGCCAGCAGCCAAACCCTCGACCGCACAGATACGCAGTATTTT.

This clonotype occurred many times. V is TRBV25-1 and J is TRBJ1-6; the D gene is possibly TRBD1 (6 bases). V gave up 3 bases and J gave up 9 bases, with 9 bases separating them. The CDR3 runs to 13 residues. Germline CDR1 MGHDK, CDR2 SYGVNS. The CDR3 DNA follows: TGTGCCAGCAGTGATCAGGGGATTTCACCCCTCCACTTT. Its protein is CASSDQGISPLHF. Combining the CDR3 with reference TRBV25-1 and TRBJ1-6 gives the whole variable domain EADIYQTPRYLVIGTGKKITLECSQTMGHDKMYWYQQDPGMELHLIHYSYGVNSTEKGDLSSESTVSRIRTEHFPLTLESARPSHTSQYLCASSDQGISPLHFGNGTRLTVT.

This clonotype was observed a few times. The chain is built from TRBV7-9 and TRBJ2-5; the match to TRBD2 covers 8 bases. Germline values: CDR1 SEHNR, CDR2 FQNEAQ (reference sequence). The CDR3 has 13 residues. Germline trimming cut 4 bases from V and 5 bases from J; bases unmatched to any gene: 3. CDR3 amino acids: CASSYSGGETQYF. CDR3 nucleotides: TGTGCCAGCAGCTATTCGGGGGGGGAGACCCAGTACTTC.